Listed below are T cell receptor beta chains from one sample, sequenced in a study of OX40 agonist ivuxolimab in advanced cancers. Some clones are missing from TCRdb's copy, which holds only in-frame ones; the method was immunoSEQ multiplex PCR. The sample carries roughly 83,000 clones, around 85% recorded once. Here the sequenced sample was CD4+ or CD8+ T cells sorted from blood, taken in a trial of the OX40 agonist ivuxolimab. The origin of the receptors is an adult with an advanced solid tumor such as melanoma, head and neck, liver or kidney cancer. The CDR3 runs from the conserved cysteine through the conserved F or W. Each record gives: CDR3 DNA, CDR3 protein, D gene, J gene, V gene, clone size. D genes are given only for firm matches. The size field is filled for only some rows; it gives once, few, many or a size class.

CDR3 DNA: TGTGCCACCCGGGGGACGGGACAGGAAAAACTGTTTTTT; CDR3 protein: CATRGTGQEKLFF; D gene: TRBD1; J gene: TRBJ1-4; V gene: TRBV11-3; clone size: .
CDR3 DNA: TGTGCCAGCAGAATTTCAGGGACCTATGGCTACACCTTC; CDR3 protein: CASRISGTYGYTF; D gene: .; J gene: TRBJ1-2; V gene: TRBV14; clone size: .
CDR3 DNA: TGTGCCAGTAGTATAGAGGGGGCTGGGGCCAACGTCCTGACTTTC; CDR3 protein: CASSIEGAGANVLTF; D gene: .; J gene: TRBJ2-6; V gene: TRBV19; clone size: .
CDR3 DNA: TGTGCCAGCAGTCCACGGGACCGATACTACGAGCAGTACTTC; CDR3 protein: CASSPRDRYYEQYF; D gene: .; J gene: TRBJ2-7; V gene: TRBV6-6; clone size: .
CDR3 DNA: TGTGCCAGCAGCTTAGCGCGGCTAGCGGGAGGCGAGCAGTACTTC; CDR3 protein: CASSLARLAGGEQYF; D gene: TRBD2; J gene: TRBJ2-7; V gene: TRBV7-9; clone size: .
CDR3 DNA: TGTGCCAGCAGCCGACAGGGCTCGGGCCAGGGCTACACCTTC; CDR3 protein: CASSRQGSGQGYTF; D gene: TRBD1; J gene: TRBJ1-2; V gene: TRBV9; clone size: .
CDR3 DNA: TGTGCCAGCACCCCGGACCTCCAGCGGGACACTGAAGCTTTCTTT; CDR3 protein: CASTPDLQRDTEAFF; D gene: .; J gene: TRBJ1-1; V gene: TRBV5-4; clone size: .
CDR3 DNA: TGTGCCAGCAAGGCGGAGAATCAGCCCCAGCATTTT; CDR3 protein: CASKAENQPQHF; D gene: .; J gene: TRBJ1-5; V gene: TRBV2; clone size: .
CDR3 DNA: TGTGCCTGGAGTGTAATGGACAGGGAGGCCGGGGAGCTGTTTTTT; CDR3 protein: CAWSVMDREAGELFF; D gene: TRBD1; J gene: TRBJ2-2; V gene: TRBV30; clone size: .
CDR3 DNA: TGTGCCAGCAGCTTATCCGAGCAGGGGGCCAACAATGAGCAGTTCTTC; CDR3 protein: CASSLSEQGANNEQFF; D gene: TRBD1; J gene: TRBJ2-1; V gene: TRBV13; clone size: .
CDR3 DNA: TGTGCCATCGGGCGGTCCGGGCAAGAGACCCAGTACTTC; CDR3 protein: CAIGRSGQETQYF; D gene: .; J gene: TRBJ2-5; V gene: TRBV10-3; clone size: once
CDR3 DNA: TGTGCCAGCAGTGAACGAGGGATGAGGCAGCCCCAGCATTTT; CDR3 protein: CASSERGMRQPQHF; D gene: .; J gene: TRBJ1-5; V gene: TRBV6-1; clone size: .
CDR3 DNA: TGTGCCTGGAGTGGACGAGGCCAAGAGCAGTACTTC; CDR3 protein: CAWSGRGQEQYF; D gene: .; J gene: TRBJ2-7; V gene: TRBV30; clone size: .
CDR3 DNA: TGTGCCAGCAGCTTGGACAGGGGGCTAGGGTTTAAAGAAAAACTGTTTTTT; CDR3 protein: CASSLDRGLGFKEKLFF; D gene: TRBD1; J gene: TRBJ1-4; V gene: TRBV5-4; clone size: .
CDR3 DNA: TGTGCCAGTATAAAGACAGGTGGGATCCAGCCCCAGCATTTT; CDR3 protein: CASIKTGGIQPQHF; D gene: .; J gene: TRBJ1-5; V gene: TRBV19; clone size: .
CDR3 DNA: TGTGCCAGCAGGGTTCCGGGGCTTGGCTACACCTTC; CDR3 protein: CASRVPGLGYTF; D gene: .; J gene: TRBJ1-2; V gene: TRBV7-2; clone size: .
CDR3 DNA: TGTGCCAGCAGCTTAGCGGGAGGCCACGAGCAGTACTTC; CDR3 protein: CASSLAGGHEQYF; D gene: .; J gene: TRBJ2-7; V gene: TRBV7-9; clone size: .